Detailed here is one TCR beta chain. Expressed TCRB transcripts were sequenced, since all the RNA that had been isolated was reverse transcribed. Some clones are missing from TCRdb's copy, which holds only in-frame ones; the method was immunoSEQ multiplex PCR. The table lists 300,000 to 350,000 clones, about 18% of them singletons. These data come from a study of beta chain features in type 1 diabetes. Germline V gives CDR1 SGHNT, CDR2 YYREEE (reference sequence). The CDR3 has 14 amino acids. The V segment lost 10 bases and the J segment 6 bases; nucleotides outside the gene matches: 10. The chain couples TRBV5-4 to TRBJ2-1, with 10 bases that match TRBD2. The origin of this receptor is a young woman in good health. Input material: naive CD4+ T cells from blood. CDR3 protein: CASSSGRASNEQFF. Here the CDR3 DNA reads TGTGCCTCCTCCAGCGGGAGGGCCTCCAATGAGCAGTTCTTC.